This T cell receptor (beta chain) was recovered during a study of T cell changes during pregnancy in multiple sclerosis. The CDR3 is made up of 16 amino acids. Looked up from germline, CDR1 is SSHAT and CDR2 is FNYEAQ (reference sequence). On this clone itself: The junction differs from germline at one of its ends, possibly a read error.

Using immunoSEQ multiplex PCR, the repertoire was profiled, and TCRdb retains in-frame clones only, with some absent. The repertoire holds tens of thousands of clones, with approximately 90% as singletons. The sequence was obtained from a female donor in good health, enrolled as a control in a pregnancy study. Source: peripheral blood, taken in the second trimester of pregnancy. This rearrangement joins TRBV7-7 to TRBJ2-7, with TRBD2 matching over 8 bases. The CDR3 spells CASSSPRGGPGDEQYF. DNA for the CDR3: TGTGCTAGCAGCTCCCCCCGGGGGGGACCGGGAGATGAGCAGTACTTC.